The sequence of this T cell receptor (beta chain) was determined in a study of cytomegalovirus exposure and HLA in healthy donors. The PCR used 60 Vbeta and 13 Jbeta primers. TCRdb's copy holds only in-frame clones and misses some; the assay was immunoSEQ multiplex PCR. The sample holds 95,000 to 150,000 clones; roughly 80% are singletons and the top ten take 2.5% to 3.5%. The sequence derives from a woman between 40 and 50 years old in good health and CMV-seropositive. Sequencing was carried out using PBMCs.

In DNA form, the CDR3 reads TGTGCCTGGAAGGACTATAACTCCTACGAGCAGTACTTC. This encodes CAWKDYNSYEQYF. This rearrangement joins TRBV30 to TRBJ2-7; possibly TRBD2 for D (6 bases). This CDR3 spans 13 amino acids. Between the trimmed V and J ends, which lost 4 bases and 0 bases, there was a span of 10 bases. Germline CDR1 reads GTSNPN; CDR2 reads SVGIG (reference sequence).